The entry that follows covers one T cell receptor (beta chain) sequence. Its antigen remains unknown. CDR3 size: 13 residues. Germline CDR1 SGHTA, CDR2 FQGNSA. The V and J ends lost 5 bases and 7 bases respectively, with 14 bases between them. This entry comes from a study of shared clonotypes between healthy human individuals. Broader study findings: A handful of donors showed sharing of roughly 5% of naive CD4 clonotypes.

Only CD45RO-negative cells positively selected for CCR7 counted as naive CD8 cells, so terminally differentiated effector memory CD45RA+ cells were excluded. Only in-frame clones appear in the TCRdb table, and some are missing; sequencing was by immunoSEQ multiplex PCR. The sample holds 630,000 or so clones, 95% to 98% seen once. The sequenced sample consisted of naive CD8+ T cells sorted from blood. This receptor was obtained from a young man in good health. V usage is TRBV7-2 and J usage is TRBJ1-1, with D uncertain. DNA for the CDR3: TGTGCCAGCAGCCTCAACCGGGCCCGTGAAGCTTTCTTT. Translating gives CASSLNRAREAFF.